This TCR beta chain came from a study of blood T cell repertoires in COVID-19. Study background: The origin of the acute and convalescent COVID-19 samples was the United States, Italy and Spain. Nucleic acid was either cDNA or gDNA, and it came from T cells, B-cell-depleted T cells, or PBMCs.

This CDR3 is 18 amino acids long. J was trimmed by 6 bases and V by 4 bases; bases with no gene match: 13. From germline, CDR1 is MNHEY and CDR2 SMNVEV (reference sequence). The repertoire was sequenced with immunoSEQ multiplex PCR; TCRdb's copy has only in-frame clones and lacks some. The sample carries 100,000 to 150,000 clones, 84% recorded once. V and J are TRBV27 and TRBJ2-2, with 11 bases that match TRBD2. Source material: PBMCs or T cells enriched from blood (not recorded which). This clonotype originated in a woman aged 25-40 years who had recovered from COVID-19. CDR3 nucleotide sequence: TGTGCCAGCAGTTCCCTGGGGGGCCTAGCGGGAGGAGCCGGGGAGCTGTTTTTT. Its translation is CASSSLGGLAGGAGELFF.